This is a list of T cell receptor beta chains from one sample in a study of T cell clonotyping in hematopoietic cell transplantation. TCRdb keeps only in-frame clones here, not all; method: immunoSEQ multiplex PCR. Of over 8,000 clones listed, about 69% are singletons. The sequencing used peripheral blood mononuclear cells, collected 100 days after allogeneic stem cell transplant. The source is a male patient aged 60-70 years who had an allogeneic stem cell transplant from an unrelated donor, so the T cells may come from the graft donor. Some clones in this sample may be carry-over from other donors' samples. Both conserved end residues are part of each CDR3. The D gene is left open where the match is weak.

J	D	V	CDR3
TRBJ1-4	.	TRBV7-2	CASSLAHRVIPNEKLFF
TRBJ1-4	TRBD1	TRBV30	CAWSVFGQGGYEKLFF
TRBJ1-1	TRBD1	TRBV2	CASSVTGGSTEAFF
TRBJ1-6	TRBD1	TRBV9	CASSLPGQGFPSPLHF
TRBJ1-5	.	TRBV21-1	CASSKVGAGTGNQPQHF
TRBJ1-2	.	TRBV30	CAWSVSGAYGYTF
TRBJ2-7	TRBD1	TRBV29-1	CSTWGQKESGYEQYF
TRBJ1-5	.	TRBV6-5	CASSFDRTQPQHF
TRBJ2-7	.	TRBV9	CASSVTSKTVPYEQYF
TRBJ1-1	.	TRBV2	CARGQDTEAFF
TRBJ1-2	.	TRBV6-6	CASSPTGNYGYTF
TRBJ2-1	.	TRBV6-6	CASSAVPYNEQFF
TRBJ2-3	TRBD1	TRBV6-1	CASSEVTGGQDTQYF
TRBJ2-1	TRBD1	TRBV7-2	CASSLGTGPYNEQFF
TRBJ2-6	.	TRBV9	CASSSPGANVLTF
TRBJ1-1	.	TRBV6-5	CASSYSGSENTEAFF
TRBJ2-1	TRBD2	TRBV4-1	CASSQVIAGGSNNEQFF
TRBJ2-7	.	TRBV15	CATSRDRSYEQYF
TRBJ2-3	.	TRBV4-1	CASSQGGGVGNTQYF
TRBJ2-2	.	TRBV5-8	CASSQQQPNTGELFF
TRBJ2-2	.	TRBV9	CASSYSGHTGELFF
TRBJ2-3	TRBD1	TRBV30	CAWSLGDRLDTQYF
TRBJ1-1	.	TRBV6-5	CASSFTNLNTEAFF
TRBJ2-1	TRBD2	TRBV28	CASSLPSSGRHEQFF
TRBJ1-1	.	TRBV6-6	CASIYQGGVNTEAFF
TRBJ1-1	.	TRBV13	CASSPTGNTEAFF
TRBJ2-3	TRBD2	TRBV6-5	CASSYSFTGGTDTQYF
TRBJ1-2	.	TRBV29-1	CSAVRGNYGYTF
TRBJ1-5	.	TRBV25-1	CASRPGHDNQPQHF
TRBJ2-7	.	TRBV2	CASSEFSGMGTDYEQYF
TRBJ1-3	TRBD1	TRBV2	CASTLDRGDTIYF
TRBJ1-5	.	TRBV6-6	CASSGTASNQPQHF
TRBJ1-1	TRBD1	TRBV6-5	CASSYGDRGDTEAFF
TRBJ1-6	TRBD1	TRBV6-5	CASSTDRNYNSPLHF
TRBJ2-5	TRBD2	TRBV5-1	CASSSGLAQETQYF
TRBJ2-7	.	TRBV5-1	CASSFLGGYEQYF
TRBJ2-5	.	TRBV18	CASSQTEDETQYF
TRBJ2-3	TRBD2	TRBV29-1	CSVTSGGGADTQYF
TRBJ1-1	.	TRBV29-1	CSVDMLARGTYTEAFF
TRBJ2-5	.	TRBV6-1	CASSEVPPGTQYF
TRBJ2-7	.	TRBV6-6	CASSYLPRGQTYEQYF
TRBJ2-3	.	TRBV28	CASSLEDTQYF
TRBJ2-7	.	TRBV4-1	CASGRGQGQDEQYF